In its sample, the clone carrying this T cell receptor (beta chain) was seen once. Its antigen is unidentified. These data come from a study of T cells in Graves' hyperthyroidism and ophthalmopathy. Study-wide results and caveats: Appearing also in blood were most of the thyroid clonotypes expanded above 0.001.

The CDR3 is 17 amino acids. Germline V gene sequence: CDR1 LGHDT, CDR2 YNNKEL (reference sequence). The V gene end was trimmed by 1 base and the J gene end by 4 bases; junction bases not matched to a gene: 12. Regions amplified from RNA transcripts were the TCR beta CDR3 regions. First-round RT-PCR of the TCR CDR3 relied on the HTBI primer set. TCRdb redid the calling of the multiplex PCR reads with MiXCR, one entry per CDR3 protein. Of 250,000 or so distinct CDR3 sequences detected, about 16% appear once; the ten largest clones hold around 30%. The J gene is TRBJ2-7, the V gene TRBV3-1, with 8 bases matching TRBD1. Sequenced material: blood. This TCR was sampled from a woman in her 50s with Graves' hyperthyroidism that later progressed to Graves' ophthalmopathy. In DNA, the CDR3 is TGTGCCAGCAGCCAAGCTCGGACAGGGTTATGGAAATACGAGCAGTACTTC. Translation: CASSQARTGLWKYEQYF.